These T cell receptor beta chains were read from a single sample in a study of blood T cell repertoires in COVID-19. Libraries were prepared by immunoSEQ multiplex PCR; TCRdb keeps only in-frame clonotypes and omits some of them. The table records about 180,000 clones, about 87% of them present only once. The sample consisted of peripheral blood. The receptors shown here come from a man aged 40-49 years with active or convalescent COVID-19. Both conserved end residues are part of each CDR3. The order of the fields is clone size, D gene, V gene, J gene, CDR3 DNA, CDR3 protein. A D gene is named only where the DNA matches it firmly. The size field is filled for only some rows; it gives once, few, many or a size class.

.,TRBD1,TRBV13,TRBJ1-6,TGTGCCAGCAGCTTAGATGGGACAGGAGATCCACCACCCCTCCACTTT,CASSLDGTGDPPPLHF
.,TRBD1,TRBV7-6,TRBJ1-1,TGTGCCAGCAGCACAAGCGACAGGGGGCACACTGAAGCTTTCTTT,CASSTSDRGHTEAFF
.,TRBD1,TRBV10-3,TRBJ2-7,TGTGCCATCAGCCCCATCGGGACAGGGAAGGAGCAGTACTTC,CAISPIGTGKEQYF
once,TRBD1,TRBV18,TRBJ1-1,TGTGCCAGCTCACTACAGTGGACAGGTATGAACACTGAAGCTTTCTTT,CASSLQWTGMNTEAFF
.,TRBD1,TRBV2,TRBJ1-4,TGTGCCAGCAAGGGCATGGCAGGGGGAGGCGAAAAACTGTTTTTT,CASKGMAGGGEKLFF
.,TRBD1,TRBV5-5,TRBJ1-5,TGTGCCAGCAGCTATGGACAGGGCCTGCAGCCCCAGCATTTT,CASSYGQGLQPQHF
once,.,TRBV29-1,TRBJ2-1,TGCAGCGTTGAAGATCCCAGGTACAATGAGCAGTTCTTC,CSVEDPRYNEQFF
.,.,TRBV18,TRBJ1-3,TGTGCCAGCTCACGCCGGGAAAGCTCTGGAAACACCATATATTTT,CASSRRESSGNTIYF
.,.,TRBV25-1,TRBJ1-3,TGTGCCAGCAGTGTCTTGGGAAACACCATATATTTT,CASSVLGNTIYF
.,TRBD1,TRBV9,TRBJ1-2,TGTGCCAGCAGCCCAGGGGGTACTTATAACTATGGCTACACCTTC,CASSPGGTYNYGYTF
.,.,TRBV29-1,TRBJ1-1,TGCAGCGCCGCGGGGGAAGGCGACACTGAAGCTTTCTTT,CSAAGEGDTEAFF
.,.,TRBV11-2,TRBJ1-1,TGTGCCAGCAGCTCGCCTATTCGGGGAACCACTGAAGCTTTCTTT,CASSSPIRGTTEAFF
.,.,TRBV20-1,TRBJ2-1,TGCAGTGCTAGTAACAGGGTCCATGAGCAGTTCTTC,CSASNRVHEQFF
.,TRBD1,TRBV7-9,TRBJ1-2,TGTGCCAGCAGCTTAAATCCCCCGGGACAGGGGAAGGGCTACACCTTC,CASSLNPPGQGKGYTF
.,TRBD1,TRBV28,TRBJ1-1,TGTGCCAGCCTATCGGGACAGCTGAACACTGAAGCTTTCTTT,CASLSGQLNTEAFF
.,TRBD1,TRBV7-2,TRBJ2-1,TGTGCCAGCAGCCTTAACCCATGGACAGGAGAGCAGTTCTTC,CASSLNPWTGEQFF
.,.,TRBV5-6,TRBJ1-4,TGTGCCAGCAGGTCGACAGCCAATAATGAAAAACTGTTTTTT,CASRSTANNEKLFF
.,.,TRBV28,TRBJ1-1,TGTGCCAGCAGTTTAACCATCCCGGTGAACACTGAAGCTTTCTTT,CASSLTIPVNTEAFF
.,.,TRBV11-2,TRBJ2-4,TGTGCCAGCAGCTTAGATGTGGGAGGGTGGGGACAACTAGCCAAAAACATTCAGTACTTC,CASSLDVGGWGQLAKNIQYF
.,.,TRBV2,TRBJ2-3,TGTGCCAACTCCCGGGACTCAGATACGCAGTATTTT,CANSRDSDTQYF
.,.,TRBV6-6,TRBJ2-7,TGTGCCAGCAGCCTCCGGATAGGAGGCGAGCAGTACTTC,CASSLRIGGEQYF
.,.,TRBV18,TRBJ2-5,TGTGCCAGCTCACCAACTAGGGAGACCCAGTACTTC,CASSPTRETQYF
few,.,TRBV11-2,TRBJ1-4,TGTGCCAGCAGCTTAGATTATCAGGGTCGGGCTGCTGAAAAACTGTTTTTT,CASSLDYQGRAAEKLFF
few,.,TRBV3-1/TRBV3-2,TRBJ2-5,TGTGCCAGCAGCCAAGGATCTCGGGGGACCCACCACTTC,CASSQGSRGTHHF
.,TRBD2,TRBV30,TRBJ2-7,TGTGCCTGGAGTCGTAGCGGGGGGGTCCACGAGCAGTACTTC,CAWSRSGGVHEQYF
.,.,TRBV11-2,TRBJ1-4,TGTGCCAGCAGCTCCTACAGGGAGGGTGAAAAACTGTTTTTT,CASSSYREGEKLFF
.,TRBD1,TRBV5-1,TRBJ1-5,TGCGCCAGCAGCCCAACTGCCGGGACAGGAGGGCCCCAGCATTTT,CASSPTAGTGGPQHF
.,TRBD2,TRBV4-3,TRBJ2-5,TGCGCCAGCAGCCAGGCCGGACTAGCGGGGGGGGATGAGACCCAGTACTTC,CASSQAGLAGGDETQYF
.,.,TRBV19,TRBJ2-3,TGTGCCAGTAGTATAGACAGGTCCACAGATACGCAGTATTTT,CASSIDRSTDTQYF
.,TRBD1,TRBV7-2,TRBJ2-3,TGTGCCAGCAGCTTATGGGACAGGGACACAGATACGCAGTATTTT,CASSLWDRDTDTQYF
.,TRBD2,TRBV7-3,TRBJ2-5,TGTGCCAGCAGCTTAAGAGGAATTAGCGGGGGGGCAGACCAAGAGACCCAGTACTTC,CASSLRGISGGADQETQYF
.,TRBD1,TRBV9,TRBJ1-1,TGTGCCAGCAGCGCGGAGACAGGGGGCACTGAAGCTTTCTTT,CASSAETGGTEAFF
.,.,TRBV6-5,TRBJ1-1,TGTGCCAGCAGTAACGGTCGAACTGAAGCTTTCTTT,CASSNGRTEAFF
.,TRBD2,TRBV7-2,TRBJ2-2,TGTGCCAGCAGCTTCGGGACTAGCGGATACACCGGGGAGCTGTTTTTT,CASSFGTSGYTGELFF
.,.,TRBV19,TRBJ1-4,TGTGCCAGTAGCGCTGGGGGCTCAGGATATGAAAAACTGTTTTTT,CASSAGGSGYEKLFF
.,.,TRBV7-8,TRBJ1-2,TGTGCCAGCAGCCCAGGGGCCAGGGAGTTTGGTAACTATGGCTACACCTTC,CASSPGAREFGNYGYTF
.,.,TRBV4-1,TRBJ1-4,TGCGCCAGCAGCCGGTTTCTCGGGCAGGGAACTAATGAAAAACTGTTTTTT,CASSRFLGQGTNEKLFF
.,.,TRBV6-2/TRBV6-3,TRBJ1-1,TGTGCCAGCAGTCGAGACACTGAAGCTTTCTTT,CASSRDTEAFF
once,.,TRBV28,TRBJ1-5,TGTGCCAGCAGAGAGCGGGGGGCAGGGGTGAGCAATCAGCCCCAGCATTTT,CASRERGAGVSNQPQHF
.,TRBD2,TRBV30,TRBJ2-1,TGTGCCTGGACCGCAGCTAGCGGGGAGGGGGGTGAGCAGTTCTTC,CAWTAASGEGGEQFF
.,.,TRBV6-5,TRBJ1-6,TGTGCCAGCAGTTACGATACGCTAACGAATTCACCCCTCCACTTT,CASSYDTLTNSPLHF
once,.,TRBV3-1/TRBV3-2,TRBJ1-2,TGTGCCAGCAGCCGGGGGGACTATGGCTACACCTTC,CASSRGDYGYTF
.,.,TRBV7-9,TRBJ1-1,TGTGCCAGCAGCTTAGAGGGGGACACTGAAGCTTTCTTT,CASSLEGDTEAFF
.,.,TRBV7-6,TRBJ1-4,TGTGCCAGCAGCCAGGACTGGGCCAATGAAAAACTGTTTTTT,CASSQDWANEKLFF
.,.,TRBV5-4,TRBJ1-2,TGTGCCAGCAGCTTGGCAGTAGCGCCTGGTGGCTACACCTTC,CASSLAVAPGGYTF
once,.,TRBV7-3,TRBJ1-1,TGTGCCAGCAGCTTAGGGACAAGCAACACTGAAGCTTTCTTT,CASSLGTSNTEAFF
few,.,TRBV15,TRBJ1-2,TGTGCCACCAGCATAAAATCAGGGTCTGGCTACACCTTC,CATSIKSGSGYTF
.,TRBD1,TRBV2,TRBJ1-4,TGTGCCAGCAGTGAAATCATCGTGACAGGGAGCGCCGAGGTGTTTTTT,CASSEIIVTGSAEVFF
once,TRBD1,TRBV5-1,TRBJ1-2,TGCGCCAGCAGCCCGATGCGACAGGGGTCTTGGTATGGCTACACCTTC,CASSPMRQGSWYGYTF
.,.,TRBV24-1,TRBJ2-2,TGTGCCACCAGTGATTTGCCTGGAAGGGGGAACACCGGGGAGCTGTTTTTT,CATSDLPGRGNTGELFF
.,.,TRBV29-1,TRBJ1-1,TGCAGCGTTGTTACTGGGTTACTAGAAGCTTTCTTT,CSVVTGLLEAFF
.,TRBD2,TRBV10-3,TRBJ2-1,TGTGCCACGTCGGATACTAGCGGGAGCTACAATGAGCAGTTCTTC,CATSDTSGSYNEQFF
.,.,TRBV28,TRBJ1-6,TGTGCCAGCAGTTCAGGGAATTCACCCCTCCACTTT,CASSSGNSPLHF
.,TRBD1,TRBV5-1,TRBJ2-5,TGCGCCAGCAGCTTGGGGACAGGGTCGGAGACCCAGTACTTC,CASSLGTGSETQYF